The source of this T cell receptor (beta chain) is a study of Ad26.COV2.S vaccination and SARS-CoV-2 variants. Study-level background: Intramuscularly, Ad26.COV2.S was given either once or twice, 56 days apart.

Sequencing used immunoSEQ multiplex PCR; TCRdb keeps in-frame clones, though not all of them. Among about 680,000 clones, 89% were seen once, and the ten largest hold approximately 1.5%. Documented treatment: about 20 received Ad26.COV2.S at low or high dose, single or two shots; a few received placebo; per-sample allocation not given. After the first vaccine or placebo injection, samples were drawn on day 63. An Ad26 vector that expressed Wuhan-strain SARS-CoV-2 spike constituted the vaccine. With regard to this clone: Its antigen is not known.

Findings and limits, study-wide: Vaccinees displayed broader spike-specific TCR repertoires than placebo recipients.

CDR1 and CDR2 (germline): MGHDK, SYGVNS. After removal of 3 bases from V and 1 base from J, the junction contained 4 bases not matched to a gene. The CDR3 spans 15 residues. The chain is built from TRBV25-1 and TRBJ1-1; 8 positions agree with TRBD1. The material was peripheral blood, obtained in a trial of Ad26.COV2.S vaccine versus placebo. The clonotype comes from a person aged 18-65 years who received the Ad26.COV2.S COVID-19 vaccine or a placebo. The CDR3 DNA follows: TGTGCCAGCAGTGAGGGCCAGGGGGCGAACACTGAAGCTTTCTTT. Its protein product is CASSEGQGANTEAFF.